The 16 T cell receptor beta chains reported below all come from one sample, sequenced in a study of T cell changes during pregnancy in multiple sclerosis. Produced via immunoSEQ multiplex PCR; TCRdb's table is partial and in-frame only. The sample consists of 40,000 or so clones, under 95% of them appearing once. This sample comprised CD4+ T cells from peripheral blood mononuclear cells, obtained in the third trimester of pregnancy. The source of these receptors is a female donor with multiple sclerosis, enrolled in a pregnancy study.

This clone was seen once. As DNA, the CDR3 is TGTGCCAGCAGTTTAACCCAGGGTTTCTACGAGCAGTACTTC. Protein: CASSLTQGFYEQYF. This rearrangement joins TRBV28 to TRBJ2-7, with D possibly being TRBD1 (5 bases). The CDR3 sequence is 14 residues long. V was clipped by 2 bases and J by 3 bases, with 11 bases between them. Germline values: CDR1 MDHEN, CDR2 SYDVKM.

The chain has TRBV18 and TRBJ1-1, with D uncertain. The V end lost 4 bases, the J end lost 6 bases, and 15 bases lay between the germline ends. The CDR3 is 14 amino acids. Germline-derived CDR1 and CDR2 are KGHSH and LQKENI. The DNA of the CDR3 is TGTGCCAGCTCACGGGCTGAGGGAAGCTCTGAAGCTTTCTTT. This sequence encodes CASSRAEGSSEAFF. The complete variable domain, with remaining parts taken from reference TRBV18 and TRBJ1-1, reads NAGVMQNPRHLVRRRGQEARLRCSPMKGHSHVYWYRQLPEEGLKFMVYLQKENIIDESGMPKERFSAEFPKEGPSILRIQQVVRGDSAAYFCASSRAEGSSEAFFGQGTRLTVV.

The chain is built from TRBV6-5 and TRBJ2-2, with TRBD1 identical over 7 bases. The V gene end was trimmed by 6 bases and the J gene end by 5 bases; junction bases not matched to a gene: 9. Germline lookup yields CDR1 MNHEY and CDR2 SVGAGI. This CDR3 contains 15 residues. The CDR3 coding sequence is TGTGCCAGCAGGCAACAGGGGCGGAGGACCGGGGAGCTGTTTTTT. It specifies CASRQQGRRTGELFF.

CDR3 protein: CASSSVTGGIYEQYF. The CDR3 DNA follows: TGTGCCAGCAGTTCTGTGACAGGGGGCATCTACGAGCAGTACTTC. V is TRBV27 and J is TRBJ2-7; 10 nucleotides agree with TRBD1. Unmatched junction bases numbered 6, after V lost 4 bases and J lost 3 bases. The germline V gene has CDR1 MNHEY and CDR2 SMNVEV (reference sequence). The CDR3 totals 15 residues.

The chain uses TRBV15 and TRBJ1-5; D possibly corresponds to TRBD1 (6 bases). This CDR3 comprises 18 residues. With 0 bases removed from V and 0 bases from J, the gap between germline ends came to 15 bases. CDR1 is LNHNV, CDR2 YYDKDF, per germline (reference sequence). DNA for the CDR3: TGTGCCACCAGCAGAGATGGGACATGGAGCTATAGCAATCAGCCCCAGCATTTT. Protein product: CATSRDGTWSYSNQPQHF.

The V call is TRBV9, the J call TRBJ1-3; D is ambiguous. CDR1 is SGDLS and CDR2 is YYNGEE in the germline V gene. With 0 bases removed from V and 3 bases from J, the gap between germline ends came to 13 bases. This CDR3 has 16 residues. In DNA form, the CDR3 reads TGTGCCAGCAGCGTAGGGCTATCAGAGCGTGGAAACACCATATATTTT. Translation gives CASSVGLSERGNTIYF. Filled out from reference TRBV9 and TRBJ1-3, the complete variable domain reads DSGVTQTPKHLITATGQRVTLRCSPRSGDLSVYWYQQSLDQGLQFLIQYYNGEERAKGNILERFSAQQFPDLHSELNLSSLELGDSALYFCASSVGLSERGNTIYFGEGSWLTVV.

The gene calls are TRBV10-3 and TRBJ1-5; the D gene is possibly TRBD1 (5 bases). Germline CDR1 reads ENHRY; CDR2 reads SYGVKD. There are 13 residues in the CDR3. The germline V and J ends were trimmed by 0 bases and 6 bases, with 6 bases remaining between them. In DNA, the CDR3 is TGTGCCATCAGTGAGTCGCAGGGTCAGCCCCAGCATTTT. Amino acid sequence: CAISESQGQPQHF.

In its sample, this clone was seen once. The rearrangement joins TRBV9 to TRBJ2-5, with 9 bases identical to TRBD2. Germline values: CDR1 SGDLS, CDR2 YYNGEE. This CDR3 has 16 residues. The V and J ends lost 4 bases and 2 bases, in that order; junction bases with no gene match: 9. CDR3 coding DNA: TGTGCCAGCAGCCTAGGCAGCGGGGGGCCTCAAGAGACCCAGTACTTC. This translates into CASSLGSGGPQETQYF.

The genes are TRBV6-1 and TRBJ1-2; no definite D call. Trimming pared 3 bases from V and 0 bases from J, leaving 14 bases between. The CDR3 contains 16 residues. Germline V gene lookup returns CDR1 MNHNS and CDR2 SASEGT. This CDR3 is CASSEVGAGANYGYTF. The CDR3 DNA sequence: TGTGCCAGCAGTGAGGTGGGAGCTGGGGCTAACTATGGCTACACCTTC.

The genes are TRBV6-1 and TRBJ2-1; no reliable D call. The ends were cut back, 5 bases at V and 9 bases at J, with 14 bases in the middle. The CDR3 consists of 13 residues. Germline CDR1 MNHNS, CDR2 SASEGT. Here the CDR3 reads CASSRFKTGEQFF. The CDR3 DNA sequence: TGTGCCAGCAGTCGATTTAAGACGGGTGAGCAGTTCTTC.

The V call is TRBV4-1, the J call TRBJ2-7; TRBD2 aligns across 14 bases. J was trimmed by 6 bases and V by 4 bases; bases with no gene match: 8. The CDR3 is made up of 16 amino acids. Germline V gives CDR1 MGHRA, CDR2 YSYEKL. CDR3 protein: CASSPGLAGVFAEQYF. In DNA, the CDR3 is TGCGCCAGCAGCCCGGGACTAGCGGGAGTGTTCGCCGAGCAGTACTTC.

The V call is TRBV11-2, the J call TRBJ2-2; D unclear. V was pared by 5 bases and J by 3 bases, with 25 bases between. CDR3 length equals 19 residues. The V gene's germline CDR1 is SGHAT and CDR2 FQNNGV. The CDR3 bases are TGTGCCAGCAGCCCAGAGGCAGCCTACCCTCAACTTTACACCGGGGAGCTGTTTTTT. This translates into CASSPEAAYPQLYTGELFF.

This clone ranks as medium-sized. The chain uses TRBV2 and TRBJ1-1; tentative D call: TRBD1 (5 bases). V was cut by 6 bases and J by 7 bases, with 15 bases left in between. The CDR3 covers 13 residues. Germline V gene lookup returns CDR1 SNHLY and CDR2 FYNNEI. The CDR3 coding sequence is TGTGCCAGCAGAAAAGACAGCCAAGGTGAAGCTTTCTTT. Amino acid sequence: CASRKDSQGEAFF.

The chain recombines TRBV7-3 with TRBJ2-3; perhaps TRBD1 as D (6 bases). CDR3 length: 15 residues. Trimming pared 4 bases from V and 6 bases from J, leaving 17 bases between. Germline CDR1 and CDR2: SGHTA and FQGTGA. CDR3 in amino acids: CASSSQGTWGDTQYF. The CDR3 DNA reads TGTGCCAGCAGCTCTCAGGGGACCTGGGGCGATACGCAGTATTTT. Full variable domain (rest looked up from reference TRBV7-3 and TRBJ2-3): GAGVSQTPSNKVTEKGKYVELRCDPISGHTALYWYRQSLGQGPEFLIYFQGTGAADDSGLPNDRFFAVRPEGSVSTLKIQRTERGDSAVYLCASSSQGTWGDTQYFGPGTRLTVL.

This chain joins TRBV7-3 and TRBJ1-5; no reliable D call. In germline, CDR1 is SGHTA, CDR2 FQGTGA. V lost 3 bases and J lost 1, with 13 bases in between. The CDR3 totals 16 residues. The CDR3 DNA follows: TGTGCCAGCAGCTTCTCCGGGTTGAACAGCAATCAGCCCCAGCATTTT. Translation: CASSFSGLNSNQPQHF.

The rearrangement links TRBV27 to TRBJ1-3, with D hard to call. Deletions cut 6 bases from V and 4 bases from J, with 13 bases between. Germline V CDR1 and CDR2: MNHEY, SMNVEV (reference sequence). The CDR3 is made up of 14 amino acids. As DNA, the CDR3 is TGTGCCAGCAGCCCTCTGCCAGGAGGAAACACCATATATTTT. This sequence encodes CASSPLPGGNTIYF.